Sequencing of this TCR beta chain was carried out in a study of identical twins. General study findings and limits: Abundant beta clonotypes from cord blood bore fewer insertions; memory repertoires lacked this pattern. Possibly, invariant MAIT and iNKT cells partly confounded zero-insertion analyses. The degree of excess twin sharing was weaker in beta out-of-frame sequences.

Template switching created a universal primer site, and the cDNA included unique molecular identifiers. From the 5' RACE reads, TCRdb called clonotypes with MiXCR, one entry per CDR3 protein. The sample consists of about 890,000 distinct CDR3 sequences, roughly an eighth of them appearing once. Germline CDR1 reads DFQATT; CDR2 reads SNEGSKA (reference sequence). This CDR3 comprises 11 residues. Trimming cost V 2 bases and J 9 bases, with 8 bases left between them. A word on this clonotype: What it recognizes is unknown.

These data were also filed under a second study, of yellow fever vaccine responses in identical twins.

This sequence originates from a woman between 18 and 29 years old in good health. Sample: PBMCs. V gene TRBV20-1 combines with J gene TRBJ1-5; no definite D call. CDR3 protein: CSARREGPQHF. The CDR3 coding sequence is TGCAGTGCTAGACGGGAAGGGCCCCAGCATTTT.